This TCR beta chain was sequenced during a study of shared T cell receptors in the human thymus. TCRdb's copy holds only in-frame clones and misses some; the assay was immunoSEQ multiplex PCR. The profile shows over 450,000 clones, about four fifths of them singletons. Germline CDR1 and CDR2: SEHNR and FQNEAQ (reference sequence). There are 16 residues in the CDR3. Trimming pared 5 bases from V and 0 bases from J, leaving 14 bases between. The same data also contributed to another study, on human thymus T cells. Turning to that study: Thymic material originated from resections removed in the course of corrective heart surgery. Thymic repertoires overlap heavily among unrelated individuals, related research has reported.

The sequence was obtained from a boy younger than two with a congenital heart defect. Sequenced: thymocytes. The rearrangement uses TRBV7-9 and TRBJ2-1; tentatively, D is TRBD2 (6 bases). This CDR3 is CASSHNLRDSYNEQFF. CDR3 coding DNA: TGTGCCAGCAGCCATAACCTGCGGGACTCCTACAATGAGCAGTTCTTC.